The rows below give T cell receptor beta chains drawn from one sample of a study of shared clonotypes between healthy human individuals. TCRdb's table, derived via immunoSEQ multiplex PCR, lists solely in-frame clones and lacks some. The sample carries about 1,800,000 clones, over 85% recorded once. The specimen was naive CD8+ T cells sorted from blood. These receptors were collected from a man aged 18 to 29 in good health. The CDR3 runs from the conserved cysteine through the conserved F or W. A D gene is named only where the DNA matches it firmly. Clone size is given for some rows only: seen once, a few or many times, or a class if the clone is expanded.

v_gene,abundance,j_gene,d_gene,CDR3aa,CDR3nt
TRBV5-1,once,TRBJ2-3,NA,CASSPTSVAVPDTQYF,TGCGCCAGCAGCCCGACCTCGGTAGCCGTTCCAGATACGCAGTATTTT
TRBV27,NA,TRBJ2-2,NA,CASSLSSSVALTGELFF,TGTGCCAGCAGTTTATCGAGTAGCGTCGCCCTCACCGGGGAGCTGTTTTTT
TRBV27,once,TRBJ2-7,TRBD1,CASSYTGGSAYEQYF,TGTGCCAGCAGCTACACAGGGGGCAGCGCTTACGAGCAGTACTTC
TRBV23-1,NA,TRBJ1-6,NA,CASTAPEISSYNSPLHF,TGCGCCAGCACCGCGCCTGAAATAAGCTCCTATAATTCACCCCTCCACTTT
TRBV21-1,NA,TRBJ1-6,NA,CASSTQGLYNSPLHF,TGTGCCAGCAGCACACAGGGCCTCTATAATTCACCCCTCCACTTT
TRBV2,NA,TRBJ1-5,TRBD1,CASSLPTGARNQPQHF,TGTGCCAGCAGCCTACCGACAGGGGCGCGTAATCAGCCCCAGCATTTT
TRBV30,NA,TRBJ1-4,TRBD1,CAWSVQGARFPFF,TGTGCCTGGAGTGTACAGGGGGCTCGGTTCCCGTTTTTT
TRBV9,NA,TRBJ2-2,NA,CASSVDWGTGELFF,TGTGCCAGCAGCGTAGACTGGGGAACCGGGGAGCTGTTTTTT
TRBV7-2,NA,TRBJ1-2,TRBD1,CASSLGDREGTPYGYTF,TGTGCCAGCAGCTTAGGTGACAGGGAGGGAACACCTTATGGCTACACCTTC
TRBV13,NA,TRBJ1-4,NA,CASGSLGERLFF,TGTGCCAGCGGTTCTTTGGGTGAACGACTGTTTTTT
TRBV7-2,NA,TRBJ1-4,NA,CASSFSWGGNEKLFF,TGTGCCAGCAGCTTCAGCTGGGGGGGGAATGAAAAACTGTTTTTT
TRBV9,NA,TRBJ2-1,NA,CASSTGEGAYNEQFF,TGTGCCAGCAGCACCGGGGAGGGGGCGTACAATGAGCAGTTCTTC
TRBV30,NA,TRBJ1-5,NA,CAWSVQVDQPQHF,TGTGCCTGGAGTGTCCAGGTGGATCAGCCCCAGCATTTT
TRBV6-6,NA,TRBJ1-1,NA,CASSSYTEAFF,TGTGCCAGCAGTTCCTACACTGAAGCTTTCTTT
TRBV7-7,NA,TRBJ2-5,TRBD2,CASSKTSGSQETQYF,TGTGCTAGCAGCAAGACTAGCGGGAGTCAAGAGACCCAGTACTTC
TRBV5-6,NA,TRBJ2-5,NA,CASSLWGGETQYF,TGTGCCAGCAGCTTGTGGGGCGGCGAGACCCAGTACTTC
TRBV4-1,NA,TRBJ2-3,TRBD2,CASSPHMRLAGTDTQYF,TGCGCCAGCAGCCCGCATATGAGACTAGCGGGAACAGATACGCAGTATTTT
TRBV30,once,TRBJ2-7,NA,CAWSVLQGSYEQYF,TGTGCCTGGAGTGTACTTCAGGGATCCTACGAGCAGTACTTC